This entry is about one T cell receptor (beta chain). Its antigen is unknown. Germline V lookup: CDR1 GTSNPN, CDR2 SVGIG (reference sequence). CDR3 size: 13 residues. Trimming cost V 3 bases and J 7 bases, with 13 bases left between them. Using immunoSEQ multiplex PCR, the repertoire was profiled, and TCRdb retains in-frame clones only, with some absent. The data show roughly 81,000 clones, about 86% seen once. The data belong to a study of T cell responses to AZD1222 COVID-19 vaccine. Study-wide findings and caveats: Only a handful of AZD1222 recipients, more than five in all, had baseline seropositivity.

The rearrangement joins TRBV30 to TRBJ2-1, with unresolved D. The specimen comprised peripheral blood, sampled on day 0 of AZD1222 vaccination. The sequence was obtained from an adult in good health. The CDR3 is CAWRGGIENEQFF. The CDR3 region has the DNA TGTGCCTGGAGGGGTGGGATAGAGAATGAGCAGTTCTTC.